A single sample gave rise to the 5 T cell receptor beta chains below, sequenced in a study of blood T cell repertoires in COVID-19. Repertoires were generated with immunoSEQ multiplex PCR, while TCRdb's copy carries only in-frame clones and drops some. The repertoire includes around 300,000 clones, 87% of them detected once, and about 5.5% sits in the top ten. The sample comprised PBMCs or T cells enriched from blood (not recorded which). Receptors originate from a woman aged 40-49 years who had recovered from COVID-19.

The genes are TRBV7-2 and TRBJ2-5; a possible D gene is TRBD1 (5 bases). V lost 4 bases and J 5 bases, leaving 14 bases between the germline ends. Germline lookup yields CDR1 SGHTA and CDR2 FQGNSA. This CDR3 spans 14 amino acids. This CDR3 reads CASSYAGKRETQYF. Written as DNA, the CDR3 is TGTGCCAGCAGCTACGCAGGGAAAAGGGAGACCCAGTACTTC.

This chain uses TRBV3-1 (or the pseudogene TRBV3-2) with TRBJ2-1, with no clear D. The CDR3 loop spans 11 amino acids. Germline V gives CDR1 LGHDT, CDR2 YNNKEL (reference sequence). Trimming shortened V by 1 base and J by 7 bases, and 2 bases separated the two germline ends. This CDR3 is CASSQANEQFF. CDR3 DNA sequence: TGTGCCAGCAGCCAAGCAAATGAGCAGTTCTTC.

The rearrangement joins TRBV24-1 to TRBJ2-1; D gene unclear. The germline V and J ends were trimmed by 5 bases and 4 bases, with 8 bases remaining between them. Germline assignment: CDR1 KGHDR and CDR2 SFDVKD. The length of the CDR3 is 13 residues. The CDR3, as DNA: TGTGCCACCAGTGGGCAGGTGTACAATGAGCAGTTCTTC. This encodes CATSGQVYNEQFF.

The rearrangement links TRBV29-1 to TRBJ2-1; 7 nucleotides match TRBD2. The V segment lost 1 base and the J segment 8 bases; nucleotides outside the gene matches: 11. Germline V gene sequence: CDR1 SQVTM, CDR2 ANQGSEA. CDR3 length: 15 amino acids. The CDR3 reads CSVEAAGALADEQFF. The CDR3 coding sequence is TGCAGCGTTGAAGCGGCGGGAGCTCTCGCTGATGAGCAGTTCTTC.

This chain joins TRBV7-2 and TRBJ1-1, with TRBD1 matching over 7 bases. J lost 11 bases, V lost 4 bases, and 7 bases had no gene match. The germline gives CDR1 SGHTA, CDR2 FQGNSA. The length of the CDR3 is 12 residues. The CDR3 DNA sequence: TGTGCCAGCAGCTCCCTCGACAGGGTTGCTTTCTTT. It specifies CASSSLDRVAFF.